The sequence of this T cell receptor (beta chain) was determined in a study of CD8 T cells in Susac syndrome. cDNA came from roughly 0.53 to 1 ug RNA primed by random hexamers. Multiplex PCR with immunoSEQ amplified the TCR beta CDR3 across 54 Vbeta and 13 Jbeta. TCRdb ran MiXCR on the immunoSEQ multiplex PCR reads and lists one entry per CDR3 protein. The repertoire has about 130,000 distinct CDR3 sequences, around 94% of them found once; the top ten carry over 0.2%. In germline, CDR1 is GTSNPN, CDR2 SVGIG (reference sequence). The CDR3 is 14 residues long. Trimming shortened V by 0 bases and J by 2 bases, and 10 bases separated the two germline ends. This clonotype was observed once.

The sample was CD8+ T cells from PBMCs. The chain carries TRBV30 and TRBJ1-1, with D hard to call. This TCR came from a human donor with Susac syndrome. The CDR3 here is CAWSVLGLNTEAFF. CDR3 DNA: TGTGCCTGGAGTGTACTGGGGTTAAACACTGAAGCTTTCTTT.